This T cell receptor beta chain was recorded in a study of identical twins. One entry per CDR3 protein, called by TCRdb with MiXCR from the 5' RACE reads. The sample shows hundreds of thousands of distinct CDR3 sequences, 20% to 30% of them seen only once. CDR1 is MNHNS and CDR2 is SASEGT in the germline V gene. This CDR3 is 14 amino acids long. The germline V and J ends were trimmed by 10 bases and 0 bases, with 13 bases remaining between them. Only a few counts were recorded for this clonotype. A further study also used this sample, focusing on T cells expressing NK-cell markers. That study reports: Whether expanded NKG2C+ T cell clones recognized HCMV stayed uncertain.

Sequencing was performed on CD4+ T cells sorted from blood. The receptor comes from a woman younger than 35 in good health. The V gene is TRBV6-1, the J gene TRBJ1-5; no reliable D call. CDR3 nucleotide sequence: TGTGCCACCTTCTCCCCGGGTAGCAATCAGCCCCAGCATTTT. The encoded protein is CATFSPGSNQPQHF.